Below are 20 T cell receptor beta chains sequenced from a single sample in a study of Tregs in tolerant kidney transplant recipients. Here immunoSEQ multiplex PCR was the method, and the copy in TCRdb shows in-frame clones only, minus some. The sample table sets out about 48,000 clones. Specimen: CD4+ T cells from blood, collected before the transplant. These receptors all stem from a human donor who received a combined kidney and bone marrow transplant.

In regard to this clone: The observed sequence ends 3 residues before the CDR3 terminus, with the missing tail filled in from the germline J gene. The chain joins TRBV7-9 to TRBJ2-1, with D possibly being TRBD2 (6 bases). CDR3 length equals 13 residues. V lost 6 bases to trimming and J lost 8 bases, with 14 bases between them. The germline gives CDR1 SEHNR, CDR2 FQNEAQ (reference sequence). CDR3 DNA, as far as it was read: TGTGCCAGCAGACCGGGACTCGACGATGAG. Protein sequence: CASRPGLDDE. The CDR3 reads in full as CASRPGLDDEQFF.

Remarks on this clone: The DNA ends 3 residues before the CDR3 does, and the rest of the CDR3 is filled in from the germline J gene. The chain uses TRBV5-4 and TRBJ1-1; TRBD1 aligns across 7 bases. The CDR3 length is 14 residues. The ends lost 1 base at V and 6 bases at J; junction bases unmatched: 6. Looked up from germline, CDR1 is SGHNT and CDR2 is YYREEE (reference sequence). Here the CDR3 reads CASSLTRGTAEAFF. The DNA read from the CDR3 is TGTGCCAGCAGCTTGACCAGAGGGACAGCTGAA.

In regard to this clone: The read ends 3 residues before the CDR3 terminus; that terminus is restored from the germline J gene. The chain joins TRBV30 to TRBJ1-2, with D possibly TRBD1 on 6 matching bases. The V and J ends lost 5 bases and 0 bases respectively, with 19 bases between them. The CDR3 contains 16 residues. Germline V gene data show CDR1 as GTSNPN and CDR2 as SVGIG (reference sequence). The CDR3 bases that were read are TGTGCCTGGGGAGCCCGGCCGCGACAGGCTAACTATGGC. Its protein is CAWGARPRQANYG. The full CDR3 protein reads CAWGARPRQANYGYTF.

Note on this clone: The read terminates 3 residues before the CDR3 end, so the remaining end is supplied by the germline J gene. The V gene is TRBV10-3, the J gene TRBJ2-1, with TRBD2 identical over 10 bases. J gave up 3 bases and V 3 bases, and 14 bases lay outside the gene matches. This CDR3 comprises 19 residues. Germline values: CDR1 ENHRY, CDR2 SYGVKD. Partial CDR3 DNA: TGTGCCATCAGTGACCTGGTCGGGAGCGGGGGGGCGGGCTACAATGAG. This sequence encodes CAISDLVGSGGAGYNE. The entire CDR3 is CAISDLVGSGGAGYNEQFF.

With regard to this clone: With the read ending 3 residues before the CDR3 end, the germline J gene is used to fill in that end. The chain combines TRBV18 with TRBJ2-1; D is ambiguous. CDR1 and CDR2 from the germline V gene are KGHSH and LQKENI. This CDR3 is built from 13 residues. V shed 5 bases and J shed 9 bases, with 14 bases lying between them. The CDR3 is CASSSLGGSEQFF. The part of the CDR3 DNA that was read is TGTGCCAGCTCATCCCTTGGCGGAAGTGAG.

CDR3 DNA (partial): TGCGCCAGCAGCTTGGGAGGGGGACAGGGAGAA. Translating it yields CASSLGGGQGE. The CDR3 reads in full as CASSLGGGQGEAFF. The V and J genes are TRBV5-1 and TRBJ1-1; 9 nucleotides align to TRBD1. The DNA ends 3 residues before the CDR3 does, and the rest of the CDR3 is filled in from the germline J gene. This CDR3 contains 14 residues. From germline, CDR1 is SGHRS and CDR2 YFSETQ.

Of note for this clone: The missing CDR3 end, 3 residues past where the read stops, is filled in from the germline J gene. This rearrangement joins TRBV20-1 to TRBJ1-1; no reliable D call. There are 12 residues in the CDR3. The V gene lost 4 bases and the J gene lost 0 bases, with 6 bases spanning the gap. Germline CDR1 and CDR2: DFQATT and SNEGSKA (reference sequence). CDR3 bases read: TGCAGTGCTAAACGGGTGAACACTGAA. Amino acids: CSAKRVNTE. The CDR3 as a whole reads CSAKRVNTEAFF.

CDR3 protein: CASSEDRAYNEQFF. The CDR3 DNA, read in part, is TGTGCCAGCAGTGAAGACAGAGCCTACAATGAG. J is TRBJ2-1 and V is TRBV6-1; unclear D gene. The read falls 3 residues short of the CDR3 end, and the missing part is taken from the germline J gene. Germline V gene sequence: CDR1 MNHNS, CDR2 SASEGT. The CDR3 contains 14 residues. V gave up 1 base and J gave up 2 bases, with 6 bases separating them.

Turning to this clone: The observed sequence ends 3 residues before the CDR3 terminus, with the missing tail filled in from the germline J gene. The V call is TRBV5-1, the J call TRBJ1-2, with D maybe TRBD1 (6 bases). The germline CDR1 and CDR2 sequences are SGHRS and YFSETQ. The germline V and J ends were trimmed by 2 bases and 2 bases, with 13 bases remaining between them. The CDR3 runs 15 residues. CDR3 bases read: TGCGCCAGCAGCTTTAGGGCACAGGGAAACTATGGC. Residues: CASSFRAQGNYG. The full CDR3 is CASSFRAQGNYGYTF.

Regarding this clone: Coverage ceases 3 residues before the CDR3 finishes, and the germline J gene fills in the end. This chain links TRBV2 with TRBJ1-5; no clear D gene. The CDR3 has 14 amino acids. V was cut by 5 bases and J by 2 bases, with 10 bases left in between. Germline V gene lookup returns CDR1 SNHLY and CDR2 FYNNEI. The CDR3 spells CASSSLRGNQPQHF. The CDR3 DNA, read in part, is TGTGCCAGCAGTTCCTTAAGGGGCAATCAGCCC.

Points on this clone: The read is 3 residues too short to cover the CDR3 end, so that end is filled in from the germline J gene. The rearrangement links TRBV19 to TRBJ1-5; the D is unclear. In germline, CDR1 is LNHDA, CDR2 SQIVND (reference sequence). The CDR3 length is 14 residues. Trimming stripped 5 bases from V and 1 base from J, with 9 bases between. CDR3 sequence: CASSLRRSNQPQHF. CDR3 DNA (partial): TGTGCCAGTAGTCTACGCAGGAGCAATCAGCCC.

About this clone itself: The read stops 3 residues short of the end of the CDR3; the missing end is completed from the germline J gene. The chain uses TRBV7-2 and TRBJ2-7; TRBD1 agrees at 9 bases. The CDR3 sequence is 15 residues long. The V gene end was trimmed by 3 bases and the J gene end by 1 base; junction bases not matched to a gene: 4. Germline V lookup: CDR1 SGHTA, CDR2 FQGNSA. The sequenced part of the CDR3 DNA is TGTGCCAGCAGCTTTACGGGACAGGGTTCCTACGAG. This translates into CASSFTGQGSYE. From start to end, the CDR3 is CASSFTGQGSYEQYF.

Worth noting for this clone: The read terminates 3 residues before the CDR3 end, so the remaining end is supplied by the germline J gene. This chain uses TRBV6-1 with TRBJ2-6; tentative D call: TRBD1 (5 bases). Per germline, CDR1 MNHNS and CDR2 SASEGT. CDR3 size: 15 residues. The V end was cut by 2 bases, the J end by 4 bases, with 9 bases between. CDR3 protein: CASSEPGLGANVLTF. The sequenced part of the CDR3 DNA is TGTGCCAGCAGTGAACCAGGGTTAGGGGCCAACGTC.

The sequenced CDR3 bases are TGCAGTGCTGAGTCAAAGCGGGGGGCCTACAATGAG. Translating it yields CSAESKRGAYNE. The entire CDR3 protein reads CSAESKRGAYNEQFF. The V gene is TRBV20-1, the J gene TRBJ2-1, with TRBD2 identical over 9 bases. Read data end 3 residues before the CDR3 end; the end is taken from the germline J gene. V shed 5 bases and J 2 bases; nucleotides not matched to a gene: 7. The CDR3 has 15 residues. CDR1 and CDR2 from the germline V gene are DFQATT and SNEGSKA (reference sequence).

For this clone: The read falls 3 residues short of the CDR3 end, and the missing part is taken from the germline J gene. The rearrangement joins TRBV6-2 or TRBV6-3 to TRBJ1-5; D is unclear. Trimming removed 6 bases at V and 5 bases at J, with 17 bases between. CDR3 length equals 15 residues. Germline V CDR1 and CDR2: MNHEY, SVGEGT. CDR3 amino acids: CASRPTQVSYQPQHF. Incomplete CDR3 DNA: TGTGCCAGCAGGCCCACCCAGGTGTCGTATCAGCCC.

Remarks on this clone: The read terminates 3 residues ahead of where the CDR3 ends, so the germline J gene completes it. The chain is built from TRBV6-2 or TRBV6-3 and TRBJ2-1; the D gene is possibly TRBD2 (7 bases). The CDR3 is made up of 13 amino acids. Germline assignment: CDR1 MNHEY and CDR2 SVGEGT. V shed 10 bases and J shed 6 bases, with 16 bases lying between them. The CDR3 region is CATKGGGSNEQFF. The covered CDR3 bases are TGTGCCACTAAGGGAGGGGGAAGCAATGAG.

Comment on this clone: From the germline J gene comes the end of the CDR3, since the read stops 3 residues before it. The chain joins TRBV18 to TRBJ1-1; possible D gene TRBD1, 6 bases. The V end was cut by 3 bases, the J end by 1 base, with 12 bases between. The CDR3 covers 15 residues. Germline V lookup: CDR1 KGHSH, CDR2 LQKENI. CDR3 residues: CASSPVIQGNTEAFF. Incomplete CDR3 DNA: TGTGCCAGCTCACCGGTAATACAGGGGAACACTGAA.

The covered CDR3 bases are TGTGCCAGCAGCTTGGAACCAGGAACTTATGGC. The encoded protein is CASSLEPGTYG. The whole CDR3 protein reads CASSLEPGTYGYTF. The gene calls are TRBV5-6 and TRBJ1-2; D remains ambiguous. Read sequence stops 3 residues before the CDR3 end, and the germline J gene provides the missing end. The V end lost 0 bases, the J end lost 5 bases, and 11 bases lay between the germline ends. This CDR3 has 14 residues. Germline V gene lookup returns CDR1 SGHDT and CDR2 YYEEEE.

For this clone: The read falls 3 residues short of the CDR3 end, and the missing part is taken from the germline J gene. The chain joins TRBV6-4 to TRBJ1-2; 8 bases agree with TRBD1. Per germline, CDR1 MRHNA and CDR2 SNTAGT. The CDR3 is 15 amino acids. After removal of 0 bases from V and 3 bases from J, the junction contained 3 bases not matched to a gene. CDR3 DNA, as far as it was read: TGTGCCAGCAGTGACTCCCCAGGGGGCGACTATGGC. Protein: CASSDSPGGDYG. The full CDR3 is CASSDSPGGDYGYTF.

About this clone itself: The CDR3 extends 3 residues past the end of the read, so its final part is completed from the germline J gene. The rearrangement joins TRBV30 to TRBJ2-7; D possibly corresponds to TRBD1 (5 bases). Trimming stripped 3 bases from V and 6 bases from J, with 12 bases between. The germline V gene has CDR1 GTSNPN and CDR2 SVGIG (reference sequence). This CDR3 comprises 12 residues. CDR3 bases read: TGTGCCTGGAGCCAGGGCTCGGGCGAG. This codes for CAWSQGSGE. The CDR3 in full is CAWSQGSGEQYF.